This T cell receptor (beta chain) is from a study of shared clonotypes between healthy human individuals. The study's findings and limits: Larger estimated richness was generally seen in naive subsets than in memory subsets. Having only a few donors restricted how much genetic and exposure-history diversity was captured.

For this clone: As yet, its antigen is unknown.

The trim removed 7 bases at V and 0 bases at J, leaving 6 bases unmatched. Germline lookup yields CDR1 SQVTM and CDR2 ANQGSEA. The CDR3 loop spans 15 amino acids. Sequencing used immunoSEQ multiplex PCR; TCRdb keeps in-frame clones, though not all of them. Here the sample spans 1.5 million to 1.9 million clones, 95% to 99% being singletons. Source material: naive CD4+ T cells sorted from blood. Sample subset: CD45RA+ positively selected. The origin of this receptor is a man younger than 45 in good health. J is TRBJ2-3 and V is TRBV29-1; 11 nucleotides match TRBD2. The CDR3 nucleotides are TGCAGCGGGACTAGCGGGCAGACTAGCACAGATACGCAGTATTTT. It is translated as CSGTSGQTSTDTQYF.